This section outlines one T cell receptor (beta chain) sequence together with its context. It has no known antigen specificity. No much larger clone exists at a distance of one base, and base qualities are not known. The data stem from a study of T cells in Graves' hyperthyroidism and ophthalmopathy (dated by TCRdb to between 2018 and 2021). Background for the entire study: A discovery cohort of about 95 patients, about 43 with Graves' ophthalmopathy and 57 with stable Graves' hyperthyroidism, was used to find distinguishing TCR V-J signatures. Whether ophthalmopathy could be predicted prospectively was tested in an independent validation cohort made up of 18 hyperthyroidism patients plus 17 patients who later progressed to ophthalmopathy. The 100 or so discovery patients were randomly split 7:3 into training and test sets. Thyroid tissue and blood T-cell repertoires from about 6 Graves' hyperthyroidism patients were also compared in the study. Once sampling was done, hyperthyroidism patients were given methimazole at a starting dose of 30 mg daily, whereas ophthalmopathy patients were given high-dose intravenous methylprednisolone. TCR Vbeta CDR3 sequencing of some 140 peripheral blood samples (over 40 ophthalmopathy, about 80 hyperthyroidism and some 17 progressor patients) is reported in the paper.

The TCR beta CDR3 regions were amplified from the RNA transcripts. The first round of RT-PCR for the TCR CDR3 was performed with the HTBI primer set and the Qiagen OneStep RT-PCR kit. A second multiplex PCR round built the libraries, followed by size selection and purification. Libraries were sequenced paired-end with 100 bp reads on an Illumina HiSeq2000. Per the source publication's procedure: SOAPnuke was used to process the raw data, with reads discarded if the reads contained adapters or uncalled bases, had a mean Phred below 15, or lacked an exact constant-primer or identifier match. High-quality paired reads were merged with COPE v1.2.5, and unique nucleotide sequences were defined as clonotypes. MiTCR v1.1 was used to align clonotypes to the IMGT TRBV, TRBD and TRBJ reference segments. The analysis included only V-J combinations with a frequency above 0.0001, which together covered more than 99% of the repertoires. A TCS score was defined as the ratio of F50 (clonal expansion) to E x V (chaos), with BLOSUM62-based TCRdist applied between CDR3 peptides within each V-J. Welch's t-statistics and random forest reduced 500 to 550 V-J features to 13, which were used in a naive Bayes classifier (R e1071). In-frame beta chains were kept once TCRdb had trimmed the public reads at Q25 with fastp and called clones with MiXCR. Entries are consolidated by CDR3 protein sequence, retaining the most common genes and DNA. These V and J calls are TCRdb output, not the study's own analysis. The sample includes hundreds of thousands of distinct CDR3 sequences, with about 45% observed a single time. The ten top clones hold 6.5% to 9% of the sample.

Stable Graves' hyperthyroidism was defined as no progression to ophthalmopathy during 18 months of follow-up. Hyperthyroidism patients were aged 18 to 65 years and newly diagnosed, with disease duration of less than 2 months. Exclusion was applied to patients with uncontrolled infections, other autoimmune diseases, pregnancy or lactation. Diagnoses were based on clinical symptoms, serum thyroxine and TRAb, thyroid ultrasound and orbital computed tomography. Total RNA was extracted using Trizol reagent, and RNA quality was assessed on an Agilent 2100 Bioanalyzer. Broader findings and caveats from the paper: Blood samples also contained most of the expanded thyroid clonotypes (frequency above 0.001), which suggests that blood repertoires may reflect thyroid immune responses. A model built on a 13 V-J signature distinguished ophthalmopathy from stable hyperthyroidism, reaching 87.88% sensitivity and about 81% specificity in cross-validation and 80%/75% in testing. During validation, the model predicted progression to ophthalmopathy a median of approximately 6.5 months ahead of onset, with 60% to 71% sensitivity and roughly 75% specificity. No statistical method was used to set the sample size in advance, and investigators knew the group allocation.

Sequences were obtained from peripheral blood or thyroid tissue (not recorded which). The TCR comes from a woman aged 18-29 years with Graves' hyperthyroidism. Donor details come from another sample of the same person, matched by shared clones.

The sequence in DNA is TGTGCCAGCAGCTTAGGATGGCCAGGGCCGAGTTACGAGCAGTACTTC. Translated, it gives CASSLGWPGPSYEQYF. The chain uses TRBV7-9 and TRBJ2-7, and the D gene may be TRBD1, 5 bases matching. The CDR3 starts with the cysteine, ends with the phenylalanine, and has 16 residues. Only the CDR3 DNA is retained, 48 bases long and in frame from the first base. V loses 1 base, J loses 4 bases, and the germline ends lie 17 bases apart. According to the germline V gene (reference sequence), CDR1 reads SEHNR and CDR2 reads FQNEAQ.